This passage covers 4 T cell receptor beta chains from one sample sequenced in a study of blood T cell repertoires in COVID-19. This table comes from immunoSEQ multiplex PCR, and its TCRdb copy is limited to in-frame clones, with some not included. Among about 200,000 clones listed, 81% were seen once. What was sequenced was PBMCs or T cells enriched from blood (not recorded which). These receptors all come from a woman aged 45-65 years with acute COVID-19.

The J gene is TRBJ1-1, the V gene TRBV19; the D gene is possibly TRBD1 (6 bases). This CDR3 spans 15 amino acids. Per the germline V gene, CDR1 is LNHDA and CDR2 is SQIVND (reference sequence). Trimming took 8 bases from V and 0 from J, leaving 16 bases between them. CDR3 protein: CASHQGNSLNTEAFF. The CDR3 coding sequence is TGTGCCAGTCACCAGGGGAACTCGTTGAACACTGAAGCTTTCTTT.

V is TRBV12-3 or TRBV12-4 and J is TRBJ2-1; D is possibly TRBD1 (6 bases). The CDR3 totals 13 residues. V was clipped by 10 bases and J by 8 bases, with 18 bases between them. The CDR3 reads CAIQSRGSDEQFF. The CDR3 DNA sequence: TGTGCCATTCAATCAAGGGGGTCGGATGAGCAGTTCTTC.

This chain links TRBV5-5 with TRBJ2-1, with 9 bases fitting TRBD2. The germline V gene encodes CDR1 SGHKS and CDR2 YYEKEE (reference sequence). The trim removed 0 bases at V and 9 bases at J, leaving 7 bases unmatched. The CDR3 spans 15 residues. CDR3 nucleotide sequence: TGTGCCAGCAGCTTGGTTCCAGCGGGAGGACTTGAGCAGTTCTTC. Protein: CASSLVPAGGLEQFF.

The rearrangement links TRBV19 to TRBJ2-1, with 10 positions matching TRBD2. Germline V gives CDR1 LNHDA, CDR2 SQIVND (reference sequence). V gave up 2 bases and J gave up 7 bases; unmatched junction bases: 14. The CDR3 is 18 amino acids. DNA of the CDR3: TGTGCCAGTAGTATATTCCTGGTCGGGCTAGCGGGGGTTAATGAGCAGTTCTTC. Encoded protein: CASSIFLVGLAGVNEQFF.